This TCR beta chain was sequenced during a study of regulatory T cells in long-lasting Graves disease. For TCR beta, libraries came from iRepertoire HTBI primers and Arm-PCR of CDR3 regions. TCRdb reprocessed the multiplex PCR reads via MiXCR and lists one record per CDR3 protein. Among hundreds of thousands of distinct CDR3 sequences listed, around 17% were seen once. This clonotype has at least ten counts. The antigen remains unidentified. Germline CDR1 and CDR2: MNHNS and SASEGT. Trimming removed 6 bases at V and 0 bases at J, with 17 bases between. This CDR3 comprises 16 residues. The study, taken as a whole, reports: Those with persistent disease had in common more public clonotypes (approximately 2,500) than new patients (approximately 990).

As to time point: newly diagnosed GD, antithyroid drugs for less than 3 months. Preparation of the TCR library used RNA extracted from PBMCs. These same records also appear under a second study, on T cells in Graves' hyperthyroidism and ophthalmopathy. As that study records: HTBI primers drove first-round RT-PCR of the TCR CDR3. Using 13 V-J features, a model discriminated ophthalmopathy from stable hyperthyroidism.

The chain is built from TRBV6-1 and TRBJ1-1, with D possibly being TRBD1 (5 bases). The origin of this receptor is a woman in her twenties or thirties with Graves disease. The sample here was peripheral blood mononuclear cells (PBMCs), taken at new diagnosis, from a patient treated with antithyroid drugs. The CDR3 protein is CASRRGGDGMNTEAFF. The CDR3 DNA follows: TGTGCCAGCAGGAGGGGAGGGGACGGGATGAACACTGAAGCTTTCTTT.